This is a list of T cell receptor beta chains from one sample in a study of post-analysis software for immune sequencing data. MiXCR, run by TCRdb on the PCR reads, gives a single entry per CDR3 protein. The sample lists fewer than 850,000 distinct CDR3 sequences; about 27% were seen once. Sample: blood. Receptor source: a girl aged 10 to 17 with multiple sclerosis. The CDR3 runs from the conserved cysteine through the conserved F or W. The D gene is left open where the match is weak. The size field is filled for only some rows; it gives once, few, many or a size class.

d_call	v_call	clone_size	j_call	cdr3_nt	cdr3_aa
TRBD1	TRBV20-1	.	TRBJ2-1	TGCAGTGCTAGGACAGGGGGATACAATGAGCAGGTCTTC	CSARTGGYNEQVF
.	TRBV6-5	few	TRBJ2-4	TGTGCCAGCAGCAGAGGGACACATAACCTAAACATTCAGTACTTC	CASSRGTHNLNIQYF
.	TRBV3-1	.	TRBJ2-1	TGTGCCAGCAGCCAATTTAACATGTATTACAATGAGCAGTTCTTC	CASSQFNMYYNEQFF
.	TRBV29-1	.	TRBJ2-1	TGCAGCGCTATTACGGACGGAAGCTCCTACAATGAGCAGTTCTTC	CSAITDGSSYNEQFF
.	TRBV12-3/TRBV12-4	.	TRBJ2-5	TGTGCCAGCAGTTTAACGCTGGCTCAAGATACCCAGTACTTC	CASSLTLAQDTQYF
.	TRBV10-3	.	TRBJ1-1	TGTGCCACTAAGCGGCAGGCCATGAACACTGAAGCTTTCTTT	CATKRQAMNTEAFF
.	TRBV20-1	few	TRBJ2-5	TGCAGTGCTAGAGATTTGCTTGGGACCCAGTACTTC	CSARDLLGTQYF
TRBD2	TRBV28	few	TRBJ2-6	TGTGCCACCTGGCTCGGGGGGGGCTCTGGGGCCAACGTCCTGACTTTC	CATWLGGGSGANVLTF
TRBD2	TRBV6-2/TRBV6-3	few	TRBJ2-1	TGTGCCAGCACCCACGACCTAGCGGGAGCGTCGCGTGAGCAGTTCTTC	CASTHDLAGASREQFF
TRBD1	TRBV2	.	TRBJ2-3	TGTGCCGGCACAGGGGGGACGTCTCCCCATACGCAGTATTTT	CAGTGGTSPHTQYF
.	TRBV20-1	.	TRBJ2-3	TGCAGTGCTAGCGGGGGAGGTGGAGGTACGCAGTATTTT	CSASGGGGGTQYF
.	TRBV7-9	few	TRBJ1-2	TGTGCCAGCAGCTTAACCCTGGCCATTCTCTATGGCTACACCTTC	CASSLTLAILYGYTF
.	TRBV7-2	.	TRBJ2-3	TGTGCCAGCAGCAGAAAAGGGACTCCGCTGAGCACAGATACGCAGTATTTT	CASSRKGTPLSTDTQYF
TRBD1	TRBV7-2	few	TRBJ2-3	TGTGCCAGCAGTAGCAGACAGGGTACAGATACGCAGTATTTT	CASSSRQGTDTQYF
TRBD1	TRBV2	few	TRBJ1-1	TGTGCCAGCAACCGGGACAGGGCGGATGAAGCTTTCTTT	CASNRDRADEAFF
.	TRBV7-2	many	TRBJ2-7	TGTGCCAGCAGCTCAAGCTCCTACGAGCAGTACTTC	CASSSSSYEQYF
TRBD1	TRBV9	.	TRBJ1-4	TGTGCCAGCAGCGCCAATCTACAGGGGGCTTTTGCTAGTGAAAAACTGTTTTTT	CASSANLQGAFASEKLFF
TRBD2	TRBV4-2	few	TRBJ2-7	TGTGCCAGCAGCCAAGCTAGCGGCCGGGAGTACGAGCAGTACTTC	CASSQASGREYEQYF
.	TRBV3-1	.	TRBJ2-1	TGTGCCAGCAGCCAAGATCTTCGCTATAGCTCCTACAATGAGCAGTTCTTC	CASSQDLRYSSYNEQFF
.	TRBV20-1	few	TRBJ1-2	TGCAGTGCTAGGAAGGGGGGGCTTCTCTATGGCTACACCTTC	CSARKGGLLYGYTF
.	TRBV12-5	.	TRBJ2-5	TGTGCTAGTGGTTCTGAAGGTGGGGAGACCCAGTACTTC	CASGSEGGETQYF
.	TRBV5-1	few	TRBJ2-1	TGCGCCAGCAGCCCGGAGGTATACAATGAGCAGTTCTTC	CASSPEVYNEQFF
.	TRBV20-1	few	TRBJ1-5	TGCAGTGCTAGTTCGCTGGACGGACGTAATCAGCCCCAGCATTTT	CSASSLDGRNQPQHF
.	TRBV5-1	many	TRBJ2-5	TGTGCCAGCAGTTTCGGGGGTCAAGAGACCCAGTACTTC	CASSFGGQETQYF
TRBD1	TRBV6-6	.	TRBJ1-2	TGTGCCAGCAGCCGGGACCGGGACAGTGCTAACTATGGCTACACCTTC	CASSRDRDSANYGYTF
.	TRBV20-1	.	TRBJ2-1	TGCAGTGTTGAGGGACGGAATGAGCAGTTCTTC	CSVEGRNEQFF